The 26 T cell receptor beta chains below come from one sample, sequenced in a study of blood T cells in healthy people across ages. Primed by a sample-barcoded 5' primer and a J-beta primer mix, a second PCR proceeded for 7 to 11 cycles. TCRdb re-called the 5' RACE reads through MiXCR, storing one row per CDR3 protein. The sample records about 1 million distinct CDR3 sequences, under 45% being singletons. The sample comprised blood. These receptors came from an older woman in good health.

This chain uses TRBV7-9 with TRBJ2-5, with 7 bases fitting TRBD1. V dropped 3 bases and J dropped 11; count of bases not matched to a gene: 27. The CDR3 extends over 19 amino acids. Germline V gives CDR1 SEHNR, CDR2 FQNEAQ (reference sequence). This chain's CDR3 is CASSFAQTGQLSTCNEQYF. The CDR3 DNA sequence: TGTGCCAGCAGCTTTGCACAGACAGGGCAACTTTCCACCTGCAATGAGCAGTACTTC.

Notes on this clonotype: A read error may account for a junction end that differs from germline. The chain employs TRBV6-6 and TRBJ1-5, with D tentatively TRBD1 (5 bases). This CDR3 is 17 amino acids long. Germline assignment: CDR1 MNHNY and CDR2 SVGAGI (reference sequence). The CDR3 region is CASSYTPGLDSKQPQHF. As DNA, the CDR3 is TGTGCCAGCAGTTACACCCCGGGACTGGATAGCAAGCAGCCCCAGCATTTT.

This clonotype has ten or more counts. The CDR3 loop reads CASSPVDSLREETQYF. The CDR3 nucleotides read TGCGCCAGCAGCCCAGTAGACAGTTTAAGAGAGGAGACCCAGTACTTC. This rearrangement joins TRBV5-1 to TRBJ2-5; a possible D gene is TRBD1 (5 bases). Germline lookup yields CDR1 SGHRS and CDR2 YFSETQ. CDR3 length equals 16 residues. Trimming left V 4 bases short and J 5 bases short, with 21 bases between.

The CDR3 loop reads CASTLGAGSYEQYF. The CDR3 region has the DNA TGTGCCAGCACCTTAGGGGCAGGGTCGTACGAGCAGTACTTC. The chain couples TRBV9 to TRBJ2-7; possibly TRBD1 for D (5 bases). Germline-derived CDR1 and CDR2 are SGDLS and YYNGEE. Between the trimmed V and J ends, which lost 6 bases and 4 bases, there was a span of 17 bases. The CDR3 covers 14 residues.

This clonotype was counted only a few times. The chain uses TRBV28 and TRBJ1-2; D not certain. Germline lookup yields CDR1 MDHEN and CDR2 SYDVKM. The length of the CDR3 is 11 residues. V lost 5 bases, J lost 8 bases, and 9 bases lay in between. The CDR3 bases are TGTGCCAGCAGTGCGACGGACGGCTACACCTTC. It yields the protein CASSATDGYTF.

The table lists this clonotype with a count of one. The V and J genes are TRBV5-1 and TRBJ2-1; TRBD2 agrees at 8 bases. The J segment lost 3 bases and the V segment lost 0 bases, leaving 5 bases of the junction unmatched. Germline-derived CDR1 and CDR2 are SGHRS and YFSETQ. This CDR3 is built from 16 residues. For the CDR3, the DNA is TGCGCCAGCAGCTTGGACGGGACTAGAGGCTACAATGAGCAGTTCTTC. It codes for CASSLDGTRGYNEQFF.

This rearrangement joins TRBV5-6 to TRBJ1-4; the D gene is possibly TRBD1 (5 bases). Germline CDR1 SGHDT, CDR2 YYEEEE. This CDR3 has 15 residues. The V gene lost 0 bases and the J gene lost 7 bases, with 13 bases spanning the gap. CDR3 in amino acids: CASSLGRDFSEKLFF. The CDR3 DNA reads TGTGCCAGCAGCTTGGGACGGGACTTCAGTGAAAAACTGTTTTTT. The whole variable domain, remainder taken from reference TRBV5-6 and TRBJ1-4, is DAGVTQSPTHLIKTRGQQVTLRCSPKSGHDTVSWYQQALGQGPQFIFQYYEEEERQRGNFPDRFSGHQFPNYSSELNVNALLLGDSALYLCASSLGRDFSEKLFFGSGTQLSVL.

The chain employs TRBV9 and TRBJ2-3; the D gene could be TRBD1 or TRBD2 (5 bases each). CDR1 is SGDLS, CDR2 YYNGEE, per germline. The CDR3 covers 15 residues. Trimming took off 3 bases at V and 4 bases at J, with 15 bases between the two ends. The CDR3 loop reads CASSAGTDGSDTQYF. In DNA form, the CDR3 reads TGTGCCAGCAGCGCCGGGACCGACGGCTCAGATACGCAGTATTTT.

A few counts support this clonotype. The chain carries TRBV28 and TRBJ2-3; 13 nucleotides align to TRBD2. The CDR3 has 21 residues. Germline CDR1 is MDHEN and CDR2 is SYDVKM. V trimming: 4 bases; J trimming: 4 bases; junction bases outside the gene matches: 20. Here the CDR3 reads CASSWPPPTGTSGEGSDTQYF. CDR3 sequence (DNA): TGTGCCAGCAGTTGGCCACCACCCACCGGGACTAGCGGGGAGGGGTCAGATACGCAGTATTTT.

CDR3 bases: TGTGCCAGCAGTTCCACAGGGAAGGGTCATGGCTACACCTTC. This sequence encodes CASSSTGKGHGYTF. The rearrangement joins TRBV27 to TRBJ1-2, with D possibly being TRBD1 (6 bases). Trimming shortened V by 4 bases and J by 6 bases, and 15 bases separated the two germline ends. Germline CDR1 reads MNHEY; CDR2 reads SMNVEV (reference sequence). This CDR3 comprises 14 residues.

The V and J genes are TRBV12-3 or TRBV12-4 and TRBJ2-3; 8 bases are a match to TRBD1. Losses at the gene ends were 5 bases for V and 2 bases for J; bases not matched to a gene: 6. The CDR3 is 15 amino acids. CDR3 residues: CASSTQGAYTDTQYF. CDR3 coding DNA: TGTGCCAGCAGTACTCAGGGGGCGTACACAGATACGCAGTATTTT.

CDR3 nucleotide sequence: TGTGCCAGCAGGCCTGGGAGCGGGAGAAGAGAGACCCAGTTCTTC. Its translation: CASRPGSGRRETQFF. V and J are TRBV12-3 or TRBV12-4 and TRBJ2-5; TRBD2 matches 8 bases. The J call may be incorrect, as the DNA end agrees better with TRBJ2-1. This CDR3 is 15 amino acids long.

The chain is built from TRBV5-1 and TRBJ2-7; D is ambiguous. This CDR3 has 15 residues. Trimming removed 4 bases from V and 0 bases from J, with 14 bases in between. Germline values: CDR1 SGHRS, CDR2 YFSETQ. CDR3 sequence: CASSGMTIGSYEQYF. The CDR3 DNA is TGCGCCAGCAGCGGGATGACAATCGGCTCCTACGAGCAGTACTTC.

This clonotype came up a few times. This chain joins TRBV7-2 and TRBJ2-3; maybe TRBD2 (7 bases). V lost 8 bases, J lost 2 bases, and 14 bases lay in between. The CDR3 length is 14 residues. Germline V gene data show CDR1 as SGHTA and CDR2 as FQGNSA. The CDR3, as DNA: TGTGCCAGCCGTGGAGGGGGGGTCACAGATACGCAGTATTTT. Protein: CASRGGGVTDTQYF.

The rearrangement joins TRBV24-1 to TRBJ2-7; maybe TRBD1 (6 bases). The ends were cut back, 8 bases at V and 3 bases at J, with 19 bases in the middle. The CDR3 extends over 15 amino acids. CDR1 and CDR2 from the germline V gene are KGHDR and SFDVKD. The CDR3 is CATTDSGTRGYEQYF. The CDR3 bases are TGTGCCACCACCGATTCCGGGACAAGGGGCTACGAGCAGTACTTC.

The genes are TRBV15 and TRBJ2-5; no clear D. This CDR3 is built from 12 residues. The germline CDR1 and CDR2 sequences are LNHNV and YYDKDF (reference sequence). V was trimmed by 9 bases and J by 5 bases, leaving 13 bases between them. The CDR3 spells CATHNPGETQYF. CDR3 bases: TGTGCCACTCATAATCCTGGGGAGACCCAGTACTTC.

Note on this clonotype: This may be a read error: a much more frequent sequence differs by one nucleotide. V is TRBV7-2 and J is TRBJ2-1, with D perhaps matching TRBD2 (7 bases). Trimming took off 4 bases at V and 7 bases at J, with 17 bases between the two ends. This CDR3 spans 15 amino acids. The germline gives CDR1 SGHTA, CDR2 FQGNSA. The CDR3 sequence is CASSSSSGTRNEQFF. As DNA, the CDR3 is TGTGCCAGCAGCTCGTCCAGCGGGACAAGGAATGAGCAGTTCTTC.

This chain links TRBV6-4 with TRBJ2-1; maybe TRBD2 (6 bases). Trimming removed 1 base at V and 2 bases at J, with 12 bases between. The CDR3 covers 16 residues. CDR1 is MRHNA, CDR2 SNTAGT, per germline. The CDR3 DNA sequence: TGTGCCAGCAGTGACTGGGGGGACGGTCCCTACAATGAGCAGTTCTTC. It encodes CASSDWGDGPYNEQFF.

This clonotype was counted a few times. The chain recombines TRBV9 with TRBJ2-4; 12 bases line up with TRBD2. The last part of the DNA fits TRBJ2-7 better; the J call may be wrong. The CDR3 contains 18 residues. Germline V gene lookup returns CDR1 SGDLS and CDR2 YYNGEE. Written as DNA, the CDR3 is TGTGCCAGCAGCCCTATACCAGAGACTAGCGGGAGAATCGACGAGCAGTACTTC. Amino acids: CASSPIPETSGRIDEQYF.

This clonotype was detected ten times or more. The chain recombines TRBV10-3 with TRBJ2-3; D is unresolved. CDR3 size: 14 residues. Between the trimmed V and J ends, which lost 4 bases and 3 bases, there was a span of 11 bases. Germline CDR1 is ENHRY and CDR2 is SYGVKD. The CDR3 bases are TGTGCCATCAGTGGCCCCGAGAAGACAGATACGCAGTATTTT. This encodes CAISGPEKTDTQYF.

This clonotype was recorded a few times. V is TRBV9 and J is TRBJ2-7, with a tentative D call TRBD1 (6 bases). With 4 bases removed from V and 2 bases from J, the gap between germline ends came to 16 bases. This CDR3 comprises 15 residues. CDR1 and CDR2 from the germline V gene are SGDLS and YYNGEE. CDR3 nucleotide sequence: TGTGCCAGCAGCCCCCGGGACAAGGGCCCCTACGAGCAGTACTTC. This gives the protein CASSPRDKGPYEQYF.

The chain carries TRBV2 and TRBJ2-1; possibly TRBD1 or TRBD2 for D (5 bases each). The germline V gene has CDR1 SNHLY and CDR2 FYNNEI. This CDR3 is built from 13 residues. The V end lost 5 bases, the J end lost 9 bases, and 14 bases lay between the germline ends. DNA of the CDR3: TGTGCCAGCAGTCCCGGGGACGGCGGTGAGCAGTTCTTC. It yields the protein CASSPGDGGEQFF.

The rearrangement joins TRBV6-1 to TRBJ2-4; 7 positions match TRBD1. The DNA end is more similar to TRBJ2-7, so the J call may be wrong. In germline, CDR1 is MNHNS, CDR2 SASEGT. The CDR3 covers 14 residues. The CDR3 sequence is CASSDLGQTYEQYF. CDR3 DNA sequence: TGTGCCAGCAGTGACCTGGGACAGACCTACGAGCAGTACTTC.

The rearrangement uses TRBV5-1 and TRBJ2-5; 9 nucleotides line up with TRBD2. Looked up from germline, CDR1 is SGHRS and CDR2 is YFSETQ. The length of the CDR3 is 16 residues. The ends lost 0 bases at V and 4 bases at J; junction bases unmatched: 7. The CDR3 reads CASSLEHPGLAETQYF. CDR3 coding DNA: TGCGCCAGCAGCTTGGAACATCCGGGACTAGCAGAGACCCAGTACTTC.

In this sample, this clonotype turned up a few times. The chain uses TRBV27 and TRBJ2-3; 8 bases are shared with TRBD2. Per germline, CDR1 MNHEY and CDR2 SMNVEV (reference sequence). The CDR3 covers 14 residues. V dropped 3 bases and J dropped 4; count of bases not matched to a gene: 3. The CDR3 nucleotides read TGTGCCAGCAGTTTTGAGCGGGAGTCAGATACGCAGTATTTT. Encoded protein: CASSFERESDTQYF.

This clonotype was counted at least ten times. The rearrangement uses TRBV29-1 and TRBJ1-1; 7 bases map to TRBD1. Germline V gene lookup returns CDR1 SQVTM and CDR2 ANQGSEA. The V segment lost 5 bases and the J segment 1 base; nucleotides outside the gene matches: 4. This CDR3 is built from 13 residues. In DNA form, the CDR3 reads TGCAGCGTTTGGGACAGCTGGAACACTGAAGCTTTCTTT. Amino acid sequence: CSVWDSWNTEAFF.